This TCR beta chain was observed in a study of shared clonotypes between healthy human individuals. Study-level information: A donor's plate count was three for CD4 naive and three for CD4 memory; CD8 naive had two and CD8 memory one.

As concerns this clone: The antigen is not known.

Study-level points and caveats: Non-shared clonotypes had lower generation probabilities than clonotypes shared by all four sorted-subset donors. Of the naive CD4 clonotypes, around 4.8% were shared across several donors.

This table comes from immunoSEQ multiplex PCR, and its TCRdb copy is limited to in-frame clones, with some not included. The sample records some 2.1 million clones, around 95% being singletons. Germline V CDR1 and CDR2: LNHNV, YYDKDF (reference sequence). V gave up 6 bases and J gave up 4 bases; unmatched junction bases: 2. CDR3 length: 14 amino acids. CD8 cells regarded as naive lacked CD45RO, were positively chosen for CCR7, and omitted terminally differentiated effector memory CD45RA+ cells. This chain joins TRBV15 and TRBJ2-1; 11 bases fit TRBD2. This clonotype originated in a young man in good health. Some clones in this sample may be carry-over from other donors' samples. Sequenced material: naive CD8+ T cells from PBMCs. CDR3 protein: CATRGLADYNEQFF. The DNA for the CDR3 is TGTGCCACCAGGGGACTAGCGGATTACAATGAGCAGTTCTTC.